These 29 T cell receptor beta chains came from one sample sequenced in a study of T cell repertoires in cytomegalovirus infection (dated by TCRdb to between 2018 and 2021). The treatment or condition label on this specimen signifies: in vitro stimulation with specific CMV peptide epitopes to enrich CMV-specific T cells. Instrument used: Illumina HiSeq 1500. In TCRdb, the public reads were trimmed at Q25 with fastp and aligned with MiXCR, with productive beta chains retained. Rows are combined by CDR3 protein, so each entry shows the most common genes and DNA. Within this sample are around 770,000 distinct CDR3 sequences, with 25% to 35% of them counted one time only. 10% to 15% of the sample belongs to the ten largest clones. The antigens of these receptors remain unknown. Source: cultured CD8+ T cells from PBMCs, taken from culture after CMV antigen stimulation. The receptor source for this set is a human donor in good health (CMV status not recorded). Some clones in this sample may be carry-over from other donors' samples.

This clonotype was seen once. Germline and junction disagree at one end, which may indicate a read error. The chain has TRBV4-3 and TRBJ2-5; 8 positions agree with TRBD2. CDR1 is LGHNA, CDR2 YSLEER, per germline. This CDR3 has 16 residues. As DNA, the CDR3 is TGCGCCTGCAGCCAAGATGGACGGGGGGGCCAAGAGACCCAGTACTTC. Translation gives CACSQDGRGGQETQYF.

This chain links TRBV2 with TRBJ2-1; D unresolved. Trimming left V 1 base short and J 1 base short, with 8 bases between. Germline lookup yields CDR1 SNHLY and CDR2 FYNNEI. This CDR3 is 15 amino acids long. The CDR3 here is CASSEDWGSYNEQFF. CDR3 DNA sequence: TGTGCCAGCAGTGAAGACTGGGGATCCTACAATGAGCAGTTCTTC.

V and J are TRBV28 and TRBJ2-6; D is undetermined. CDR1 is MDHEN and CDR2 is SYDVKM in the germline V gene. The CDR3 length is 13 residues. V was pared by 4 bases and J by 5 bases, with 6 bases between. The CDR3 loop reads CASSSIWANVLTF. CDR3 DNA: TGTGCCAGCAGTTCCATCTGGGCCAACGTCCTGACTTTC.

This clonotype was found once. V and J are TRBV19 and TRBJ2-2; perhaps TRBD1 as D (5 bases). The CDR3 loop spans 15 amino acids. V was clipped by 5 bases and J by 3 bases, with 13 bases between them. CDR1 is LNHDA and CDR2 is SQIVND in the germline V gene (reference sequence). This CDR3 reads CASSLSYRYTGELFF. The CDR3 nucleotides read TGTGCCAGTAGTCTATCGTACAGGTACACCGGGGAGCTGTTTTTT.

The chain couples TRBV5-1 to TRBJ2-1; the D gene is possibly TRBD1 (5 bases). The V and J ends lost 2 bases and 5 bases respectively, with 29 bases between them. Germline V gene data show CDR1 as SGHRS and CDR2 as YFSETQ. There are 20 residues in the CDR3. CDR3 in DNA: TGCGCCAGCAGCTTACTGCCGAATTCACTAACTCCCTACAGGAACAATGAGCAGTTCTTC. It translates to CASSLLPNSLTPYRNNEQFF.

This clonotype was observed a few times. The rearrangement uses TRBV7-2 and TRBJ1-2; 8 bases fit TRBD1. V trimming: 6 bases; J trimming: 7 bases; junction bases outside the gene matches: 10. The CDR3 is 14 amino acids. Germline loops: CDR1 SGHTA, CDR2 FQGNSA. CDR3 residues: CASSHKTGEGGYTF. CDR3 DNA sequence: TGTGCCAGCAGTCACAAGACAGGGGAAGGTGGCTACACCTTC.

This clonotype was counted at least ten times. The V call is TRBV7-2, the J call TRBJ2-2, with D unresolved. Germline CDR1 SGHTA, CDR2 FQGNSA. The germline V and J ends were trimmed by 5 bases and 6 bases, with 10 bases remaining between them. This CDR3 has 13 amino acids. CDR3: CASSHPESGELFF. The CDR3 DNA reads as TGTGCCAGCAGCCACCCGGAATCCGGGGAGCTGTTTTTT.

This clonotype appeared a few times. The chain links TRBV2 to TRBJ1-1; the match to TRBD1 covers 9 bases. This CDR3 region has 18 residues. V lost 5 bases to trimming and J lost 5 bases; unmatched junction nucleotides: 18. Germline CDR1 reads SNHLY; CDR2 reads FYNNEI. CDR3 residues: CASSLDGTGGELKTEAFF. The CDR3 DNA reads TGTGCCAGCAGTTTGGATGGAACAGGGGGCGAATTAAAAACTGAAGCTTTCTTT.

The CDR3 spells CSARDIPLGGRYNEQFF. The CDR3 DNA sequence: TGCAGTGCTAGAGATATCCCCCTGGGGGGACGGTACAATGAGCAGTTCTTC. The chain joins TRBV20-1 to TRBJ2-1; D might be TRBD2 (6 bases). The V end was cut by 0 bases, the J end by 4 bases, with 19 bases between. Germline CDR1 DFQATT, CDR2 SNEGSKA (reference sequence). There are 17 residues in the CDR3.

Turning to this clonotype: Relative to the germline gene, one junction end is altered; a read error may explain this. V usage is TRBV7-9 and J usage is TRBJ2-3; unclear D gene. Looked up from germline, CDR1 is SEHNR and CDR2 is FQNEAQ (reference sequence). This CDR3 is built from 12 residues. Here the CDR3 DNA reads TGTGCCAGCAGCCCTCGCACGGATATGCAGTATTTT. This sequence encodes CASSPRTDMQYF.

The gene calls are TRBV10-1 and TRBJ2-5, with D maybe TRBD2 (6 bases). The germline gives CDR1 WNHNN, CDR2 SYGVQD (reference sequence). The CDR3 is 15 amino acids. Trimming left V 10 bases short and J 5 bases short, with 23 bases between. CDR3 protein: CATATGTGDLETQYF. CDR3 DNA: TGCGCCACTGCCACCGGGACGGGAGATTTGGAGACCCAGTACTTC.

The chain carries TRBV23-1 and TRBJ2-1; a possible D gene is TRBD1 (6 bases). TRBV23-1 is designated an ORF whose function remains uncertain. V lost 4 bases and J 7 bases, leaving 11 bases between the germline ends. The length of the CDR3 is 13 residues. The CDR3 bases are TGCGCCAGCAGTCCTAAAAGGGGGAATGAGCAGTTCTTC. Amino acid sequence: CASSPKRGNEQFF.

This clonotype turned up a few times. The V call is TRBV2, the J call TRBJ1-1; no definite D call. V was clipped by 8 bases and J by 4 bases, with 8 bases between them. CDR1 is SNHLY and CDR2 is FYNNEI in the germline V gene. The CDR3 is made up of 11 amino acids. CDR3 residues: CASGRSTEAFF. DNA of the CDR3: TGTGCCAGCGGAAGGTCCACTGAAGCTTTCTTT.

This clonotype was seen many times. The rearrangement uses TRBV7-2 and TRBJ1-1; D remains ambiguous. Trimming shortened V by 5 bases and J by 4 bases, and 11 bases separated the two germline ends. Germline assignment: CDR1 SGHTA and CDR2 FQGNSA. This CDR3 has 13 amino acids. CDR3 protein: CASSPGLGTEAFF. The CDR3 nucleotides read TGTGCCAGCAGCCCCGGTCTCGGCACTGAAGCTTTCTTT.

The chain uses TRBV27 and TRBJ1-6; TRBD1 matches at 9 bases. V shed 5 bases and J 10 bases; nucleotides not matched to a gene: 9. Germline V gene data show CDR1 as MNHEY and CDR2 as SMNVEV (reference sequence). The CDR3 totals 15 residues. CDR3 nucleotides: TGTGCCAGCAGTGCTTACAGGGGGCAGGGATCACCCCTCCACTTT. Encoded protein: CASSAYRGQGSPLHF.

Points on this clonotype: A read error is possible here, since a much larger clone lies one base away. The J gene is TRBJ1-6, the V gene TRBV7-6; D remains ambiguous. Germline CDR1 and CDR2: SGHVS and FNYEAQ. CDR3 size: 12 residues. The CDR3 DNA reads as TGTGCCAGCAGCTTAGGGGATTCACCCCACCACTTT. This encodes CASSLGDSPHHF.

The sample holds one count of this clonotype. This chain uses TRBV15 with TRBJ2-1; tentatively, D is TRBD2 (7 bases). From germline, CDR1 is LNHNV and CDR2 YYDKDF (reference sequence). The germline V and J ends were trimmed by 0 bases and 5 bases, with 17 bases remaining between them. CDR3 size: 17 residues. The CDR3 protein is CATSREGWGGSDNEQFF. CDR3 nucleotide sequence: TGTGCCACCAGCAGAGAAGGTTGGGGGGGCTCTGACAATGAGCAGTTCTTC.

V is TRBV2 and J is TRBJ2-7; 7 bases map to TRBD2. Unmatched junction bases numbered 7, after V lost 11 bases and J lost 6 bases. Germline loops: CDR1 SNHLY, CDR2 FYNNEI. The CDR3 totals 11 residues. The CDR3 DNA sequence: TGTGCCTGTCAGCGGGAAGTCGAGCAGTACGTC. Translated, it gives CACQREVEQYV.

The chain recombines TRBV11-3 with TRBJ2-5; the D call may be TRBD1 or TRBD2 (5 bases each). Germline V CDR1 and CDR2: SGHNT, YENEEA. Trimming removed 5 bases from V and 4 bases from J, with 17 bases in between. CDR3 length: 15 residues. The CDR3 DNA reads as TGTGCCAGCAGCCCGGGGCGTTTTGAGGCAGAGACCCAGTACTTC. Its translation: CASSPGRFEAETQYF.

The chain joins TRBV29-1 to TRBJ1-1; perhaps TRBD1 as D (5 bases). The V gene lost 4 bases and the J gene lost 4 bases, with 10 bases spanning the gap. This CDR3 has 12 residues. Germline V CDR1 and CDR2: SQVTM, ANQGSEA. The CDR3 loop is CSVGRGVTEAFF. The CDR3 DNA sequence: TGCAGCGTTGGAAGGGGAGTCACTGAAGCTTTCTTT.

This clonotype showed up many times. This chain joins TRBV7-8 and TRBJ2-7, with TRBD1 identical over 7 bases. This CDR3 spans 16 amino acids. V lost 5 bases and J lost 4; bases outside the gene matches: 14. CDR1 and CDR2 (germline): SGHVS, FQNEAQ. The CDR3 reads CASSPRRTGPRYEQYF. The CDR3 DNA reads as TGTGCCAGCAGCCCCCGTCGGACAGGCCCGCGTTACGAGCAGTACTTC. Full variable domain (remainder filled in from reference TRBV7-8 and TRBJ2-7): GAGVSQSPRYKVAKRGQDVALRCDPISGHVSLFWYQQALGQGPEFLTYFQNEAQLDKSGLPSDRFFAERPEGSVSTLKIQRTQQEDSAVYLCASSPRRTGPRYEQYFGPGTRLTVT.

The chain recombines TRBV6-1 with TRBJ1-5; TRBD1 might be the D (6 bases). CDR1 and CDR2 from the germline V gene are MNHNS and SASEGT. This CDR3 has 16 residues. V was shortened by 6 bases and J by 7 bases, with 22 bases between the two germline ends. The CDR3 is CASRLKTRDTKQPQHF. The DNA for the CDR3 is TGTGCCAGCAGACTTAAAACTCGGGACACCAAGCAGCCCCAGCATTTT.

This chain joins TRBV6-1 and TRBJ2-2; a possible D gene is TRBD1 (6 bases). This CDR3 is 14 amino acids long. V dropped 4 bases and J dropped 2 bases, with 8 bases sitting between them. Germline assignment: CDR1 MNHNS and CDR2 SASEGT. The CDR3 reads CASSAGTNTGELFF. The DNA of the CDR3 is TGTGCCAGCAGTGCCGGGACAAACACCGGGGAGCTGTTTTTT.

The DNA for the CDR3 is TGTGCCAGCAGCTTAGACACTAGATACGAGCAGTACTTC. Amino acids: CASSLDTRYEQYF. The chain joins TRBV7-8 to TRBJ2-7; a possible D gene is TRBD2 (5 bases). Germline CDR1 SGHVS, CDR2 FQNEAQ. The CDR3 loop spans 13 amino acids. Trimming pared 1 base from V and 4 bases from J, leaving 8 bases between.

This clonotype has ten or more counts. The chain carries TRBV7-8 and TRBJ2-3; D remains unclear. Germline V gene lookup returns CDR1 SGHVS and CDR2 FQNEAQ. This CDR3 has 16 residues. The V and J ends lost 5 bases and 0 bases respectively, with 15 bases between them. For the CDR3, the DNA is TGTGCCAGCAGCCGGTCGGCTAGAGCTAGCACAGATACGCAGTATTTT. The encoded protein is CASSRSARASTDTQYF.

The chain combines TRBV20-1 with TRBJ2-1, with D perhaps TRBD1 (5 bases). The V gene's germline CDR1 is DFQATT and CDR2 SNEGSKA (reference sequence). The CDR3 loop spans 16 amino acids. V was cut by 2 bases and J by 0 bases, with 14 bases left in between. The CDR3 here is CSARSQGMGSYNEQFF. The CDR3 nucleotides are TGCAGTGCTAGATCCCAGGGAATGGGCTCCTACAATGAGCAGTTCTTC.

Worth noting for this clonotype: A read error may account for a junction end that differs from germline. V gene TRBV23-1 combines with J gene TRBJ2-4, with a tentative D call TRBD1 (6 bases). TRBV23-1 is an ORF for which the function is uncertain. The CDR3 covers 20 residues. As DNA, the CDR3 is TGCGCCAGCAGTCAATCGATCCGGGCAGCGAGGGGGTTATCCAAAAACATTCAGGACTTC. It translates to CASSQSIRAARGLSKNIQDF.

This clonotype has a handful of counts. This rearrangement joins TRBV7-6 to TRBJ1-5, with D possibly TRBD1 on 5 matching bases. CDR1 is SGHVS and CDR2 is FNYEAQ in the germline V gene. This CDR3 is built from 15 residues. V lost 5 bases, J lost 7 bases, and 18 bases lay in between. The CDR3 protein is CASSPPGIRDQPQHF. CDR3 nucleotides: TGTGCCAGCAGCCCGCCTGGGATCAGGGACCAGCCCCAGCATTTT. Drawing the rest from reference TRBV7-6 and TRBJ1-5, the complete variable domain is GAGVSQSPRYKVTKRGQDVALRCDPISGHVSLYWYRQALGQGPEFLTYFNYEAQQDKSGLPNDRFSAERPEGSISTLTIQRTEQRDSAMYRCASSPPGIRDQPQHFGDGTRLSIL.

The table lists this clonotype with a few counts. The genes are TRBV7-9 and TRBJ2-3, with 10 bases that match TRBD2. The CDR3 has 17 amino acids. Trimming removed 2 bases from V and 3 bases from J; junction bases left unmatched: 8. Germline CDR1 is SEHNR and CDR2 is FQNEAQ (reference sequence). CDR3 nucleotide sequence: TGTGCCAGCAGCTTAATAGAGCGGGGGGGCCAGACAGATACGCAGTATTTT. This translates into CASSLIERGGQTDTQYF.